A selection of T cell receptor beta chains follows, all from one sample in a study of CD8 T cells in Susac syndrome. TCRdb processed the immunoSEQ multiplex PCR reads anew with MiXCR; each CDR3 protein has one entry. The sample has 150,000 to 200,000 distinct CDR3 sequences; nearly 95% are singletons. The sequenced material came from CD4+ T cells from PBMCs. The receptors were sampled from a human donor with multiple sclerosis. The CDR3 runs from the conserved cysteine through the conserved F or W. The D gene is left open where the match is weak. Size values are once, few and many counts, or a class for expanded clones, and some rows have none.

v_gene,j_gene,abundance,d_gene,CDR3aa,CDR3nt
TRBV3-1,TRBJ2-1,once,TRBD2,CASSNGLAGALNEQFF,TGTGCCAGCAGCAACGGACTAGCGGGGGCCTTGAATGAGCAGTTCTTC
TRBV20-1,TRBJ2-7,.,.,CSARRRGPEQYF,TGCAGTGCCAGAAGGCGGGGCCCCGAGCAGTACTTC
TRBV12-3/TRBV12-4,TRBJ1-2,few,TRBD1,CASSLAGGNGYTF,TGTGCCAGCAGTTTGGCAGGGGGCAATGGCTACACCTTC
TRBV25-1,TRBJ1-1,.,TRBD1,CASSGQGASTEAFF,TGTGCCAGCAGCGGACAGGGGGCGAGCACTGAAGCTTTCTTT
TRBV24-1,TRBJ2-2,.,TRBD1,CATSDWTGNTGELFF,TGTGCCACCAGTGACTGGACAGGGAACACCGGGGAGCTGTTTTTT
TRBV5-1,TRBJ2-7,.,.,CASSLIQGGEQYF,TGCGCCAGCAGCTTAATACAGGGAGGCGAGCAGTACTTC
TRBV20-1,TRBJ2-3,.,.,CSARGAGTDTQYF,TGCAGTGCTAGAGGTGCCGGCACAGATACGCAGTATTTT
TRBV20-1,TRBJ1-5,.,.,CSALRGDNQPQHF,TGCAGTGCCTTGAGAGGGGACAATCAGCCCCAGCATTTT
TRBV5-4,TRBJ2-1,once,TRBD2,CASSGPGTSGRARYNEQFF,TGTGCCAGCAGCGGGCCCGGGACTAGCGGGAGGGCCCGATACAATGAGCAGTTCTTC
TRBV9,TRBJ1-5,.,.,CASSPGVDSNQPQHF,TGTGCCAGCAGCCCAGGTGTTGATAGCAATCAGCCCCAGCATTTT
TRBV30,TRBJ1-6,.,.,CAWSNAGADNSPLHF,TGTGCCTGGAGTAATGCGGGGGCGGATAATTCACCCCTCCACTTT
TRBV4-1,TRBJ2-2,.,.,CASSQAVVRELFF,TGCGCCAGCAGCCAGGCAGTCGTGCGGGAGCTGTTTTTT
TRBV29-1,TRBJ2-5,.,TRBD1,CSVAQGDQETQYF,TGCAGCGTTGCTCAGGGGGATCAAGAGACCCAGTACTTC
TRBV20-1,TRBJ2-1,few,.,CSAERGNEQFF,TGCAGTGCTGAAAGGGGCAATGAGCAGTTCTTC
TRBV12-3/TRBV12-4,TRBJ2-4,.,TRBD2,CASSPFSGLAGKGNIQYF,TGTGCCAGCAGCCCATTTTCTGGACTAGCGGGGAAGGGCAACATTCAGTACTTC
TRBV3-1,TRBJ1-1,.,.,CASSQGPPGAFF,TGTGCCAGCAGCCAGGGGCCTCCTGGAGCTTTCTTT
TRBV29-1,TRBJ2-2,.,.,CSVGTKNTGELFF,TGCAGCGTCGGGACGAAGAACACCGGGGAGCTGTTTTTT
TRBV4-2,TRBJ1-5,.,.,CASSQDQGSNQPQHF,TGTGCCAGCAGCCAAGATCAGGGCAGCAATCAGCCCCAGCATTTT
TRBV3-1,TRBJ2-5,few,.,CASSPDTYQETQYF,TGTGCCAGCAGCCCCGACACATACCAAGAGACCCAGTACTTC
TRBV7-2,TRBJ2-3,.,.,CASNMDITSTDTQYF,TGTGCCAGCAACATGGACATAACTAGCACAGATACGCAGTATTTT
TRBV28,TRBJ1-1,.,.,CASNPEAFF,TGTGCCAGCAACCCTGAAGCTTTCTTT
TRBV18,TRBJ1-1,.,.,CASSPGHGTNTEAFF,TGTGCCAGCTCACCCGGACATGGGACGAACACTGAAGCTTTCTTT
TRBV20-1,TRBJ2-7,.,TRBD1,CSASDRGLGEQYF,TGCAGTGCCAGCGACAGGGGGCTTGGAGAGCAGTACTTC
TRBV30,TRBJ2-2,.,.,CAWSKTTFSGELFF,TGTGCCTGGAGCAAAACAACATTCAGCGGGGAGCTGTTTTTT
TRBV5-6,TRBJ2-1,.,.,CASSLFDNEQFF,TGTGCCAGCAGCTTGTTCGACAATGAGCAGTTCTTC
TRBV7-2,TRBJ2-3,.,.,CASSLRRGDTQYF,TGTGCCAGCAGCTTAAGGAGGGGGGATACGCAGTATTTT
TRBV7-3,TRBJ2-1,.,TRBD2,CASSLTGGRATRGNEQFF,TGTGCCAGCAGCTTAACGGGCGGGAGGGCCACGAGGGGCAATGAGCAGTTCTTC
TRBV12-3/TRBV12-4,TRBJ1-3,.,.,CASSLIRNTIYF,TGTGCCAGCAGTTTAATCAGAAACACCATATATTTT